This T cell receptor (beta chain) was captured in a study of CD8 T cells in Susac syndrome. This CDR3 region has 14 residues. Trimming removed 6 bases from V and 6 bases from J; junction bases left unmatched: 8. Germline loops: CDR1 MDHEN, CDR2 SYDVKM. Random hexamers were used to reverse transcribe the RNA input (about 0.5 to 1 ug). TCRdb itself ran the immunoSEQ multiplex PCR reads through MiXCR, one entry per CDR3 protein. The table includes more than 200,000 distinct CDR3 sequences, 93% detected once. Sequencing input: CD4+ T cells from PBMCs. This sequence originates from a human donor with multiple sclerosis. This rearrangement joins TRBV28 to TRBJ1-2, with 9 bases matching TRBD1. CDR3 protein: CASRSQGAGNGYTF. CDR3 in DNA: TGTGCCAGCAGGTCACAGGGGGCAGGAAATGGCTACACCTTC.